In its sample, the clone carrying this T cell receptor (beta chain) was seen once. Its antigen is as yet unknown. The sample comes from a study of T cell responses to AZD1222 COVID-19 vaccine. The data were produced by immunoSEQ multiplex PCR, yet TCRdb's version contains in-frame clones alone and is incomplete. The data hold around 140,000 clones, with almost 85% observed a single time. The V gene's germline CDR1 is SEHNR and CDR2 FQNEAQ (reference sequence). This CDR3 spans 12 amino acids. V dropped 8 bases and J dropped 4 bases, with 11 bases sitting between them. Study results and caveats: Spike-specific TCR breadth and depth both grew after two AZD1222 doses. Donors, mostly white British, included more females; clonal diversity was possibly underestimated.

The source is an adult who received the MenACWY meningococcal vaccine as a control. The J gene is TRBJ2-5, the V gene TRBV7-9; a weak D match, TRBD2 (5 bases). The sequenced sample was peripheral blood, obtained 28 days after the second dose of the MenACWY control vaccine. CDR3 nucleotides: TGTGCCAGCTTCGGGGTGGGAGAGACCCAGTACTTC. Residues: CASFGVGETQYF.